This T cell receptor (beta chain) was recorded in a study of Ad26.COV2.S vaccination and SARS-CoV-2 variants. Broader study findings: CD8+ and CD4+ T cells specific for spike reportedly responded with substantial breadth after vaccination. Compared with placebo recipients, vaccine recipients had higher spike-specific TCR breadth.

The treatment: approximately 18 received Ad26.COV2.S at low or high dose, single or two shots; about 5 received placebo; per-sample allocation not given. The investigators took samples on day 63 after the first vaccine or placebo injection. The sample came from a Boston adult aged 18-55 years. Trimming removed 5 bases from V and 2 bases from J, with 10 bases in between. The CDR3 has 14 amino acids. Germline assignment: CDR1 ENHRY and CDR2 SYGVKD. Details on this clone: Its antigen is not known.

Produced via immunoSEQ multiplex PCR; TCRdb's table is partial and in-frame only. The sample shows 400,000 to 450,000 clones, approximately 92% of them seen only once. This sequence was found in a person aged 18 to 59 who received the Ad26.COV2.S COVID-19 vaccine or a placebo. The chain employs TRBV10-3 and TRBJ1-5; D is ambiguous. The sample consisted of peripheral blood, taken in a trial of Ad26.COV2.S vaccine versus placebo. Here the CDR3 reads CAISREGGNQPQHF. The CDR3 nucleotides are TGTGCCATCAGTCGGGAGGGCGGCAATCAGCCCCAGCATTTT.